The subject of this entry is one TCR beta chain. V was pared by 2 bases and J by 4 bases, with 7 bases between. The CDR3 is made up of 12 amino acids. Germline CDR1 is SGHNT and CDR2 is YYREEE (reference sequence). This sample was included in a study of blood T cell repertoires in COVID-19. As for the study in general: The samples span acute and convalescent COVID-19 from the United States, Italy and Spain. Sources were T cells, B-cell-depleted T cells, or PBMCs; the material itself was cDNA or gDNA.

In the original analysis: It was from reference gene primer amplification that nucleated cell counts were estimated. TCRdb's copy holds only in-frame clones and misses some; the assay was immunoSEQ multiplex PCR. V and J calls and clone size are copied from that table; D and trimming were computed from the DNA. The sample records more than 85,000 clones, about 90% being singletons. The sample was peripheral blood. The rearrangement links TRBV5-4 to TRBJ2-7; no clear D. This TCR was recovered from a human donor in a cohort sampled during active COVID-19. CDR3 DNA: TGTGCCAGCAGCTTCGAGACATACGAGCAGTACTTC. This encodes CASSFETYEQYF.